Following are 13 T cell receptor beta chains from one sample sequenced in a study of PD-1 blockade in classical Hodgkin lymphoma. Only in-frame clones appear in the TCRdb table, and some are missing; sequencing was by immunoSEQ multiplex PCR. The profile shows almost 100,000 clones, roughly 90% of them singletons. Brentuximab vedotin exposure varied, and every patient relapsed after autologous stem cell transplantation. The sample in question was peripheral blood mononuclear cells (PBMCs), obtained at baseline. These TCRs come from a human donor with classical Hodgkin lymphoma.

V and J are TRBV11-2 and TRBJ1-4; a possible D gene is TRBD1 (5 bases). CDR1 and CDR2 (germline): SGHAT, FQNNGV. The CDR3 is 15 residues long. Trimming removed 6 bases from V and 1 base from J, with 12 bases in between. CDR3 loop: CASRFWGRTNEKLFF. The DNA of the CDR3 is TGTGCCAGCAGATTCTGGGGCAGAACTAATGAAAAACTGTTTTTT. Based on the CDR3 plus reference TRBV11-2 and TRBJ1-4, the full variable domain is EAGVAQSPRYKIIEKRQSVAFWCNPISGHATLYWYQQILGQGPKLLIQFQNNGVVDDSQLPKDRFSAERLKGVDSTLKIQPAKLEDSAVYLCASRFWGRTNEKLFFGSGTQLSVL.

The chain uses TRBV6-5 and TRBJ2-7; D is possibly TRBD2 (6 bases). Germline-derived CDR1 and CDR2 are MNHEY and SVGAGI. The CDR3 covers 14 residues. The V and J ends lost 0 bases and 6 bases respectively, with 12 bases between them. CDR3 region: CASSYSQLAFEQYF. DNA of the CDR3: TGTGCCAGCAGTTACTCACAACTAGCATTCGAGCAGTACTTC.

This chain uses TRBV27 with TRBJ2-7; 8 bases match TRBD2. CDR3 length: 14 residues. With 5 bases clipped from V and 3 bases from J, the junction kept 6 bases outside the gene matches. Germline V lookup: CDR1 MNHEY, CDR2 SMNVEV (reference sequence). The CDR3 region has the DNA TGTGCCAGCAGTGCAGCCGGGACTAGCTACGAGCAGTACTTC. This translates into CASSAAGTSYEQYF.

This chain joins TRBV11-2 and TRBJ2-1, with D possibly TRBD2 on 6 matching bases. Germline values: CDR1 SGHAT, CDR2 FQNNGV. The CDR3 is made up of 15 amino acids. Trimming pared 5 bases from V and 5 bases from J, leaving 16 bases between. The CDR3 sequence is CASSPLGTLNNEQFF. The DNA of the CDR3 is TGTGCCAGCAGCCCCCTGGGGACTCTTAACAATGAGCAGTTCTTC. The whole variable domain, remainder taken from reference TRBV11-2 and TRBJ2-1, is EAGVAQSPRYKIIEKRQSVAFWCNPISGHATLYWYQQILGQGPKLLIQFQNNGVVDDSQLPKDRFSAERLKGVDSTLKIQPAKLEDSAVYLCASSPLGTLNNEQFFGPGTRLTVL.

The chain uses TRBV11-2 and TRBJ2-1; 10 positions agree with TRBD2. The V and J ends lost 5 bases and 4 bases, in that order; junction bases with no gene match: 5. This CDR3 is 15 amino acids long. CDR1 is SGHAT, CDR2 FQNNGV, per germline. The CDR3 nucleotides are TGTGCCAGCAGCACCGGGACTAGCGCTTACAATGAGCAGTTCTTC. Its translation: CASSTGTSAYNEQFF. Together with reference TRBV11-2 and TRBJ2-1, the CDR3 gives the full variable domain: EAGVAQSPRYKIIEKRQSVAFWCNPISGHATLYWYQQILGQGPKLLIQFQNNGVVDDSQLPKDRFSAERLKGVDSTLKIQPAKLEDSAVYLCASSTGTSAYNEQFFGPGTRLTVL.

About this clone itself: The same CDR3 is also encoded by other DNA sequences in this sample. J is TRBJ2-7 and V is TRBV30, with 9 positions matching TRBD1. V was pared by 2 bases and J by 3 bases, with 2 bases of the junction left unmatched. The CDR3 totals 13 residues. Looked up from germline, CDR1 is GTSNPN and CDR2 is SVGIG (reference sequence). Written as DNA, the CDR3 is TGTGCCTGGAGTCCGGGACAGGGCTACGAGCAGTACTTC. It translates to CAWSPGQGYEQYF.

CDR3 bases: TGCGCCAGCAGCTTTTCTAAGGGGAATGAGCAGTTCTTC. Its translation: CASSFSKGNEQFF. This sequence joins TRBV5-1 and TRBJ2-1; weak D call: TRBD1 (5 bases). The CDR3 is made up of 13 amino acids. The germline V gene encodes CDR1 SGHRS and CDR2 YFSETQ. V lost 2 bases and J 7 bases, leaving 10 bases between the germline ends. The full variable domain, rest sourced from reference TRBV5-1 and TRBJ2-1, is KAGVTQTPRYLIKTRGQQVTLSCSPISGHRSVSWYQQTPGQGLQFLFEYFSETQRNKGNFPGRFSGRQFSNSRSEMNVSTLELGDSALYLCASSFSKGNEQFFGPGTRLTVL.

The V gene is TRBV10-3, the J gene TRBJ2-2; TRBD2 matches 9 bases. Germline CDR1 and CDR2: ENHRY and SYGVKD. CDR3 size: 13 residues. J was trimmed by 4 bases and V by 10 bases; bases with no gene match: 4. In DNA, the CDR3 is TGTGCCACCCTAGCGGGGAGCACCGGGGAGCTGTTTTTT. Residues: CATLAGSTGELFF.

The chain combines TRBV7-8 with TRBJ1-5, with 12 bases aligning to TRBD1. Germline V gene lookup returns CDR1 SGHVS and CDR2 FQNEAQ. This CDR3 has 15 residues. After removal of 5 bases from V and 7 bases from J, the junction contained 6 bases not matched to a gene. This CDR3 is CASSLGTGGGQPQHF. The CDR3 nucleotides read TGTGCCAGCAGCCTCGGGACAGGGGGCGGACAGCCCCAGCATTTT.

The chain has TRBV2 and TRBJ1-3, with 8 bases matching TRBD1. Trimming removed 2 bases from V and 4 bases from J; junction bases left unmatched: 10. The CDR3 has 17 residues. Germline CDR1 SNHLY, CDR2 FYNNEI. The CDR3 spells CASSELGRRQGGNTIYF. As DNA, the CDR3 is TGTGCCAGCAGTGAACTCGGTAGAAGACAGGGGGGAAACACCATATATTTT.

The chain carries TRBV7-9 and TRBJ2-3, with 8 bases lining up with TRBD1. CDR1 and CDR2 from the germline V gene are SEHNR and FQNEAQ (reference sequence). V lost 4 bases to trimming and J lost 6 bases; unmatched junction nucleotides: 6. The CDR3 is 14 amino acids. CDR3 region: CASSSQTGVDTQYF. The CDR3 DNA reads TGTGCCAGCAGCTCCCAGACAGGGGTCGATACGCAGTATTTT.

V gene TRBV19 combines with J gene TRBJ2-2; no reliable D call. Germline CDR1 and CDR2: LNHDA and SQIVND (reference sequence). V was cut by 1 base and J by 2 bases, with 5 bases left in between. CDR3 length: 14 residues. The CDR3: CASSIAVNTGELFF. The CDR3 region has the DNA TGTGCCAGTAGTATAGCGGTTAACACCGGGGAGCTGTTTTTT.

The gene calls are TRBV27 and TRBJ2-7; possibly TRBD2 for D (6 bases). Germline lookup yields CDR1 MNHEY and CDR2 SMNVEV (reference sequence). The CDR3 runs to 13 residues. V dropped 6 bases and J dropped 2 bases, with 11 bases sitting between them. DNA for the CDR3: TGTGCCAGCAGCGGGAGCCGTACCTACGAGCAGTACTTC. This sequence encodes CASSGSRTYEQYF.